This TCR beta chain is drawn from a study of blood T cell repertoires in COVID-19 (dated by TCRdb to about 2020). Context from the whole study: The collaborator samples originated in the United States, Italy and Spain and spanned the acute and convalescent phases of COVID-19. The samples were drawn from the first 160 participants of the ongoing ImmuneRACE study and from 950 to 1,500 subjects provided by 6 global collaborators. The prospective study material was composed of cDNA or gDNA derived from T cells, B-cell-depleted T cells, or PBMCs. Deeply sampled blood TCRbeta repertoires from subjects exposed to, actively infected with, or recovered from COVID-19 were included in the dataset. HLA class I and class II types, where available, came from metadata supplied by the sample provider rather than from assay-based typing. A de-identified subject ID, COVID-19 status, age in years and sex were almost always included in the sample metadata. The repertoires were released in a freely available public database meant as a resource for research on the immune response to SARS-CoV-2.

The paper as a whole reports these results and caveats: The amount of clinical and demographic metadata varied by source and participant and was provided uncurated.

As for this clone: Which antigen it targets is not known. It has no much larger one-base neighbor in the sample; base qualities were not kept.

CDR1 and CDR2, looked up from the germline V gene, are SGDLS and YYNGEE. Reading from cysteine to phenylalanine, the CDR3 counts 15 amino acids. This entry keeps only the CDR3 DNA: 45 bases, framed from base 1. Clipping removes 4 bases from V and 1 base from J, with 6 as the unmatched junction base count. In the prospective study, participants were roughly 18 to 95 years old, resided in about two dozen geographic areas of the United States, and were enrolled through a virtual design. In the prospective study, participants were assigned to cohorts based on the clinical history participants reported in a screening survey and a study questionnaire. Exposed participants had been in contact with someone with a PCR-confirmed or clinician-diagnosed COVID-19 case within 2 weeks of study entry. In the prospective study, mobile phlebotomists collected whole blood, serum and a nasopharyngeal or oropharyngeal swab from each participant. Over an approximately 2-month period, participants in the prospective study had the option of providing additional blood draws and questionnaires. Before DNA extraction, blood samples from the prospective study were shipped at room temperature or frozen.

TCRbeta CDR3 regions were amplified from genomic DNA by means of the immunoSEQ Assay, a bias-controlled multiplex PCR. For the original study's pipeline: The number of nucleated cells in each sample was estimated by amplification of reference gene primers within the assay. To quantify the absolute abundance of each unique TCRbeta CDR3 rearrangement, sequence reads were collapsed and filtered. For each sample, productive Simpson clonality was calculated as the square root of Simpson's diversity index across productive rearrangements. This is the immuneACCESS table as TCRdb keeps it, with only in-frame sequences that have V and J called. A part of the clones is gone; compared with another copy, unresolved V genes explain less than half, and the rest is unexplained. Clonal size and the V and J genes are those of that table, whereas D and trimming came from the DNA. This sample has roughly 61,000 clones in its table, and under 80% of those were observed once. The ten most abundant clones make up around half of the sample.

The clonotype comes from a woman aged 60-75 years who had been exposed to COVID-19. This receptor chain uses TRBV9 and TRBJ2-5, and TRBD1 aligns with 8 junction nucleotides. Sequenced sample: PBMCs or T cells enriched from blood (not recorded which). The bases read TGTGCCAGCAGCTTCAATGGACAGGGCCAAGAGACCCAGTACTTC. This translates into CASSFNGQGQETQYF.